A selection of T cell receptor beta chains follows, all from one sample in a study of T cell changes during pregnancy in multiple sclerosis. Only in-frame clones appear in the TCRdb table, and some are missing; sequencing was by immunoSEQ multiplex PCR. The sample yields roughly 53,000 clones, around 94% seen once. Sequences were derived from CD4+ T cells from peripheral blood mononuclear cells, sampled in the second trimester of pregnancy. The receptors were gathered from a female donor in good health, enrolled as a control in a pregnancy study. The CDR3 runs from the conserved cysteine through the conserved F or W. Each record gives: CDR3 protein, CDR3 DNA, CDR3 length, V gene, D gene, clone size, J gene. A D gene is named only where the DNA matches it firmly. Where a row states a size, it is once, few, many or the class of an expanded clone; other rows omit it.

CDR3: CASSFNFLSYEQYF
DNA: TGTGCCAGCAGCTTTAATTTTCTCTCCTACGAGCAGTACTTC
length: 14
V: TRBV7-9
D: NA
size: NA
J: TRBJ2-7

CDR3: CSVRSGSNQPQHF
DNA: TGCAGCGTTAGGTCGGGTAGCAATCAGCCCCAGCATTTT
length: 13
V: TRBV29-1
D: NA
size: NA
J: TRBJ1-5

CDR3: CASSSRLAGGSEQYF
DNA: TGTGCCAGCAGCTCCCGACTAGCGGGGGGTAGCGAGCAGTACTTC
length: 15
V: TRBV7-9
D: TRBD2
size: NA
J: TRBJ2-7

CDR3: CASGLAPLPLRGGSTYEQFF
DNA: TGTGCTAGTGGTTTGGCGCCCCTCCCTTTGCGGGGGGGGTCTACCTATGAGCAGTTCTTC
length: 20
V: TRBV12-5
D: TRBD2
size: medium-sized
J: TRBJ2-1

CDR3: CASSMRLGHEQYF
DNA: TGTGCCAGTAGTATGAGATTGGGCCACGAGCAGTACTTC
length: 13
V: TRBV19
D: NA
size: once
J: TRBJ2-7

CDR3: CASSGLQSYEQYF
DNA: TGTGCCAGCAGCGGATTACAGAGCTACGAGCAGTACTTC
length: 13
V: TRBV11-3
D: NA
size: NA
J: TRBJ2-7

CDR3: CAWGRDRGYEQYF
DNA: TGTGCCTGGGGCCGGGACAGGGGCTACGAGCAGTACTTC
length: 13
V: TRBV30
D: TRBD1
size: NA
J: TRBJ2-7

CDR3: CASSPGGGATEAFF
DNA: TGCGCCAGCAGCCCCGGTGGGGGGGCCACTGAAGCTTTCTTT
length: 14
V: TRBV5-1
D: NA
size: NA
J: TRBJ1-1

CDR3: CASSYVSRNEQYF
DNA: TGTGCCAGCAGTTACGTTTCCAGGAACGAGCAGTACTTC
length: 13
V: TRBV6-6
D: NA
size: NA
J: TRBJ2-7

CDR3: CASSLGYGGSSYNEQFF
DNA: TGTGCTAGCAGCTTAGGGTACGGGGGAAGCTCCTACAATGAGCAGTTCTTC
length: 17
V: TRBV7-7
D: NA
size: NA
J: TRBJ2-1

CDR3: CASSQERAQAQHF
DNA: TGCGCCAGCAGCCAAGAGAGGGCCCAGGCCCAGCATTTT
length: 13
V: TRBV4-3
D: NA
size: NA
J: TRBJ1-5

CDR3: CASSATGTYNSPLHF
DNA: TGTGCCAGCAGCGCCACCGGGACATATAATTCACCCCTCCACTTT
length: 15
V: TRBV2
D: NA
size: NA
J: TRBJ1-6

CDR3: CASSLTGGTEAFF
DNA: TGTGCCAGCAGCTTGACAGGGGGCACTGAAGCTTTCTTT
length: 13
V: TRBV5-4
D: TRBD1
size: once
J: TRBJ1-1

CDR3: CSVLRGGLAGELFF
DNA: TGCAGCGTTTTACGGGGAGGGCTTGCCGGGGAGCTGTTTTTT
length: 14
V: TRBV29-1
D: TRBD2
size: NA
J: TRBJ2-2

CDR3: CASSPGGQGVYGYTF
DNA: TGTGCCAGCAGCCCGGGGGGACAGGGGGTCTATGGCTACACCTTC
length: 15
V: TRBV5-4
D: TRBD1
size: NA
J: TRBJ1-2

CDR3: CASGRENEQFF
DNA: TGTGCCAGCGGACGGGAGAATGAGCAGTTCTTC
length: 11
V: TRBV11-1
D: NA
size: once
J: TRBJ2-1

CDR3: CASSRGGVNPKETQYF
DNA: TGCGCCAGCAGCCGCGGGGGCGTTAACCCGAAAGAGACCCAGTACTTC
length: 16
V: TRBV4-3
D: NA
size: NA
J: TRBJ2-5

CDR3: CASSTGGSSYNEQFF
DNA: TGTGCCAGTAGTACCGGAGGCAGCTCCTACAATGAGCAGTTCTTC
length: 15
V: TRBV19
D: NA
size: NA
J: TRBJ2-1

CDR3: CSAAGGVSYEQYF
DNA: TGCAGCGCCGCTGGAGGAGTCTCCTACGAGCAGTACTTC
length: 13
V: TRBV29-1
D: NA
size: NA
J: TRBJ2-7

CDR3: CASRGDIGTDTQYF
DNA: TGTGCCAGCAGGGGGGACATCGGGACAGATACGCAGTATTTT
length: 14
V: TRBV7-9
D: NA
size: NA
J: TRBJ2-3

CDR3: CATSRDFSSGGPDEYF
DNA: TGTGCCACCAGCAGAGATTTTTCTAGCGGGGGGCCCGACGAGTATTTT
length: 16
V: TRBV15
D: TRBD2
size: NA
J: TRBJ2-3

CDR3: CATSREWRDTEAFF
DNA: TGTGCCACCAGCAGAGAGTGGAGGGACACTGAAGCTTTCTTT
length: 14
V: TRBV15
D: NA
size: NA
J: TRBJ1-1

CDR3: CAVRGAGRYEQYF
DNA: TGTGCCGTCCGAGGGGCAGGGAGGTACGAGCAGTACTTC
length: 13
V: TRBV6-5
D: NA
size: once
J: TRBJ2-7

CDR3: CASSVNPRAETQYF
DNA: TGTGCCAGCAGCGTAAACCCCAGGGCTGAGACCCAGTACTTC
length: 14
V: TRBV9
D: NA
size: NA
J: TRBJ2-5

CDR3: CASSLTGTAYQYGYTF
DNA: TGTGCCAGCAGCTTAACGGGGACAGCTTACCAATATGGCTACACCTTC
length: 16
V: TRBV7-3
D: TRBD1
size: NA
J: TRBJ1-2

CDR3: CAWAHGGADTQYF
DNA: TGTGCCTGGGCACACGGGGGGGCCGATACGCAGTATTTT
length: 13
V: TRBV30
D: TRBD2
size: NA
J: TRBJ2-3

CDR3: CASSVQEQYEQYF
DNA: TGTGCCAGCAGCGTACAAGAGCAATACGAGCAGTACTTC
length: 13
V: TRBV9
D: NA
size: NA
J: TRBJ2-7

CDR3: CASSQGILRRPEAFF
DNA: TGTGCCAGCAGCCAAGGGATTCTCAGGCGACCTGAAGCTTTCTTT
length: 15
V: TRBV14
D: NA
size: NA
J: TRBJ1-1

CDR3: CASSEANRVETQYF
DNA: TGTGCCAGCAGTGAAGCAAACAGGGTTGAGACCCAGTACTTC
length: 14
V: TRBV2
D: NA
size: NA
J: TRBJ2-5

CDR3: CASSNRGGSNPLHF
DNA: TGTGCCAGTAGCAACAGGGGAGGAAGTAACCCCCTCCACTTT
length: 14
V: TRBV19
D: TRBD1
size: NA
J: TRBJ1-6

CDR3: CASSYSIWGGVDEQYF
DNA: TGTGCCAGCAGTTACTCGATTTGGGGGGGGGTCGACGAGCAGTACTTC
length: 16
V: TRBV6-5
D: TRBD2
size: NA
J: TRBJ2-7

CDR3: CASSRGSLDTQYF
DNA: TGTGCCAGCAGCCGAGGAAGTTTGGATACGCAGTATTTT
length: 13
V: TRBV7-2
D: NA
size: NA
J: TRBJ2-3

CDR3: CATSRDAVSGNTIYF
DNA: TGTGCCACCAGCAGAGATGCAGTCTCTGGAAACACCATATATTTT
length: 15
V: TRBV15
D: NA
size: NA
J: TRBJ1-3